This TCR beta chain was recovered during a study of regulatory T cells in long-lasting Graves disease. Study-level background: Freshly diagnosed Graves' patients had used antithyroid drugs for under 3 months.

The CDR3 loop spans 15 amino acids. V gave up 5 bases and J gave up 6 bases, with 16 bases separating them. Per the germline V gene, CDR1 is SGHNT and CDR2 is YENEEA. The time point here: newly diagnosed GD, antithyroid drugs for less than 3 months. RNA extracted from PBMCs served as the sequencing template. Approximately 9.9-milliliter peripheral blood samples went into EDTA tubes. In building TCR beta libraries, iRepertoire HTBI primers were used together with Arm-PCR of CDR3 regions. TCRdb passed the multiplex PCR reads through MiXCR, listing each CDR3 protein once. The sample lists hundreds of thousands of distinct CDR3 sequences; approximately 15% were seen once. This clonotype has at least ten counts. The same sample was also used in a study of T cells in Graves' hyperthyroidism and ophthalmopathy. From that report: Each patient was aged 18 to 65 and had newly diagnosed hyperthyroidism of under 2 months' duration.

The chain uses TRBV11-3 and TRBJ2-2; D call uncertain. This clonotype was obtained from a woman aged 25-40 years with Graves disease. The sequencing used peripheral blood mononuclear cells (PBMCs), collected at new diagnosis, from a patient treated with antithyroid drugs. The CDR3: CASSPFFDPAGELFF. In nucleotides, the CDR3 is TGTGCCAGCAGCCCGTTTTTCGACCCGGCCGGGGAGCTGTTTTTT. Full variable domain (missing parts from reference TRBV11-3 and TRBJ2-2): EAGVVQSPRYKIIEKKQPVAFWCNPISGHNTLYWYLQNLGQGPELLIRYENEEAVDDSQLPKDRFSAERLKGVDSTLKIQPAELGDSAVYLCASSPFFDPAGELFFGEGSRLTVL.